This entry describes one T cell receptor (beta chain). The sample belongs to a study of CD8 T cells in Susac syndrome. Trimming removed 6 bases from V and 4 bases from J; junction bases left unmatched: 8. This CDR3 spans 15 amino acids. From blood CD8+ and CD4+ T cells, the TCR beta chain was sequenced. Negative isolation was used for CD8+ and CD4+ T cells and FACS enrichment for TEMRA cells. RNA, at about 0.45 to 1 ug, was reverse transcribed with random hexamers. It was immunoSEQ multiplex PCR that amplified TCR beta CDR3 across 54 Vbeta and 13 Jbeta. TCRdb re-derived calls from the immunoSEQ multiplex PCR reads in MiXCR, one entry per CDR3 protein. The data hold around 46,000 distinct CDR3 sequences, with approximately 92% observed a single time.

The sample comprised CD8+ T cells from PBMCs. This clonotype originated in a human donor in good health. The chain links TRBV12-3 or TRBV12-4 to TRBJ2-2, with 7 nucleotides matching TRBD2. This CDR3 is CASRESGIGTGELFF. CDR3 in DNA: TGTGCCAGCAGGGAAAGCGGGATAGGCACCGGGGAGCTGTTTTTT.